This TCR beta chain was captured by sequencing in a study of T cell responses to AZD1222 COVID-19 vaccine. On this clone itself: What it binds is unknown.

Study observations and caveats: Regions left unmutated in variants are reportedly the target of nearly half of spike-specific TCRs.

Repertoires were generated with immunoSEQ multiplex PCR, while TCRdb's copy carries only in-frame clones and drops some. Among some 60,000 clones listed, 85% to 90% were seen once. Some second doses came at about 4 weeks and others at about 12 weeks; these were pooled. This CDR3 region has 13 residues. Trimming took 0 bases from V and 9 from J, leaving 12 bases between them. CDR1 is SGHKS and CDR2 is YYEKEE in the germline V gene (reference sequence). The sample here was peripheral blood, taken 28 days after the second AZD1222 dose. The genes are TRBV5-5 and TRBJ1-2; D may be TRBD1 (5 bases). This clonotype was obtained from an adult who received the AZD1222 COVID-19 vaccine. The CDR3 coding sequence is TGTGCCAGCAGCTTGGAAGGCAGGGCGCGCTACACCTTC. Translation gives CASSLEGRARYTF.